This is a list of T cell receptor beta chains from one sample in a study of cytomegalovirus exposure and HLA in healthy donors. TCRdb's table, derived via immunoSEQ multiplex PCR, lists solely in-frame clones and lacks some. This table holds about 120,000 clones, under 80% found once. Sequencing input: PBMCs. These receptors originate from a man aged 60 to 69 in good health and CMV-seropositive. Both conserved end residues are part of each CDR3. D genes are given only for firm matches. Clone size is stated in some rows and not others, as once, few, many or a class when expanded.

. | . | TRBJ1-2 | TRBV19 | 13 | TGTGCCAGTAGGGACACATGGGACTATGGCTACACCTTC | CASRDTWDYGYTF
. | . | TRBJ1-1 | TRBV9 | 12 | TGTGCCAGCAGCGTAGTGGGGGGTGTCGCTTTCTTT | CASSVVGGVAFF
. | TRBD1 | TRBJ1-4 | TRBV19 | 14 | TGTGCCAGTAGTCTCGACAGGGTTGGTGAAAAACTGTTTTTT | CASSLDRVGEKLFF
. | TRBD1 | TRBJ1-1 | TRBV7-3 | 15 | TGTGCCAGCAGCCAAGGGACAGGAATGAACACTGAAGCTTTCTTT | CASSQGTGMNTEAFF
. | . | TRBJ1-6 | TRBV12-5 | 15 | TGTGCTAGTGGTTATAGGACAGTAGGTAATTCACCCCTCCACTTT | CASGYRTVGNSPLHF
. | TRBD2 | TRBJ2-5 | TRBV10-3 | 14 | TGTGCCATCAGTCGCGGGACTAGCGGAGAGACCCAGTACTTC | CAISRGTSGETQYF
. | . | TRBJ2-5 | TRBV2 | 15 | TGTGCCAGCAGTGAGGGAGGGGGAGAACAAGAGACCCAGTACTTC | CASSEGGGEQETQYF
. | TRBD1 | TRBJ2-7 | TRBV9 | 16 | TGTGCCAGCAGCCCCGGCGGGGGGACAGGGGGCTACGAGCAGTACTTC | CASSPGGGTGGYEQYF
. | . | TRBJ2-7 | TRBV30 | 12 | TGTGCCTGGAACAGTCGTCGCTACGAGCAGTACTTC | CAWNSRRYEQYF
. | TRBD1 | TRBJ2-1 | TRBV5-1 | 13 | TGCGCCAGCAGTCAGGGACAGTACAATGAGCAGTTCTTC | CASSQGQYNEQFF
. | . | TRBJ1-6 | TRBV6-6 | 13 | TGTGCCAGCAGTCAGGGCCGGGGGACACCCCTCCACTTT | CASSQGRGTPLHF
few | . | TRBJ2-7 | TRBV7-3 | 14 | TGTGCCAGCAGCCGATTGGGCAGTTCCTACGAGCAGTACTTC | CASSRLGSSYEQYF
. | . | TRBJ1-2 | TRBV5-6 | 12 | TGTGCCAGCAGCTTGTGGCAGGAGGCGATAACCTTC | CASSLWQEAITF
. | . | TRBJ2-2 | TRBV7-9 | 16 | TGTGCCAGCATCACGGAGGGGGCGAGGAGTACCGGGGAGCTGTTTTTT | CASITEGARSTGELFF
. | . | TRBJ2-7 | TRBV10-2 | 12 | TGCGCCAGCAGCGACACAGGCTACGAGCAGTACTTC | CASSDTGYEQYF
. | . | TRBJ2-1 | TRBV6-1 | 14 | TGTGCCAGCAGTGAAATGGGACAATTTAATGAGCAGTTCTTC | CASSEMGQFNEQFF
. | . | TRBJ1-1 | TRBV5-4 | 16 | TGTGCCAGCAGCAGGTCGAGGAGCTCCCTGAACACTGAAGCTTTCTTT | CASSRSRSSLNTEAFF
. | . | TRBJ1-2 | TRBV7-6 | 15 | TGTGCCAGCAGCTTAAACAGGGCGTATGGCTATGGCTACACCTTC | CASSLNRAYGYGYTF
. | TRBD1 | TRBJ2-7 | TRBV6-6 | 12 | TGTGCCAGCAGTTTTACAGGGGAGAGTGTGAACTTC | CASSFTGESVNF
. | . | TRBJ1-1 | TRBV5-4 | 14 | TGTGCCAGCAGCTCGCTAAGAACGAACACTGAAGCTTTCTTT | CASSSLRTNTEAFF
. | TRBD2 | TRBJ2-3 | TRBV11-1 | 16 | TGTGCCAGCAGCCGACGTAGGCTAGCGGTCACAGATACGCAGTATTTT | CASSRRRLAVTDTQYF
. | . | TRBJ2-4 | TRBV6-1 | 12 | TGTGCCAGCAGTGAAAACCGGGACATTCAGTACTTC | CASSENRDIQYF
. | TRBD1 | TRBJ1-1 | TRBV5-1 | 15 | TGCGCCAGCAGCCGGGGACAGGGGGCGACTACTGAAGCTTTCTTT | CASSRGQGATTEAFF
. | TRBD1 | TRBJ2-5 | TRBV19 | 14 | TGTGCCAGTAGTAGACGAGGGGGCCTAGAGACCCAGTACTTC | CASSRRGGLETQYF
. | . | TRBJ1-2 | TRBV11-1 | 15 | TGTGCCAGCAGCTTATCGGGGGGCGCCCGCTATGGCTACACCTTC | CASSLSGGARYGYTF
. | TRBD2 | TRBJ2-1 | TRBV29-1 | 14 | TGCAGCGTTGAAGACGGACTAGCGGCGGGTGAGCAGTTCTTC | CSVEDGLAAGEQFF
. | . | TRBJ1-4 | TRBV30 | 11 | TGTGCCTGGAGTCATCCAGGGAAACTGTTTTTT | CAWSHPGKLFF
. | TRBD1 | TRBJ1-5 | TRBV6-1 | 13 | TGTGCCAGCAGTGTGGGACAGATTCAGCCCCAGCATTTT | CASSVGQIQPQHF
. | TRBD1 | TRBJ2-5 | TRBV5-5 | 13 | TGTGCCAGCACCGAGACAGGGGTTGCGACCCAGTACTTC | CASTETGVATQYF
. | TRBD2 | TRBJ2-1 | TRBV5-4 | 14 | TGTGCCAGCAGCTCCTCGGGACTAGTGTCTGAGCAGTTCTTC | CASSSSGLVSEQFF
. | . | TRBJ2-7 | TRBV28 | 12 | TGTGCCACTGCAGGTGTTTCCTACGAGCAGTACTTC | CATAGVSYEQYF
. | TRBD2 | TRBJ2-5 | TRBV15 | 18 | TGTGCCACCAGCAGAGATCTCATACCCGGACTAGCGAGGGAGACCCAGTACTTC | CATSRDLIPGLARETQYF
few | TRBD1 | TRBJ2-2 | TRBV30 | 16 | TGTGCCTGGAGTGTACTGGGGACAGTAGACACCGGGGAGCTGTTTTTT | CAWSVLGTVDTGELFF
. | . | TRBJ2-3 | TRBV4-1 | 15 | TGCGCCAGCAGCCAGACGACAGACCCAGCAGATACGCAGTATTTT | CASSQTTDPADTQYF
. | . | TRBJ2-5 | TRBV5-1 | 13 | TGCGCCAGCAGCTTGGACAGAAAAGAGACCCAGTACTTC | CASSLDRKETQYF
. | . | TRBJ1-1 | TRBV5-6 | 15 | TGTGCCAGCAACCCTCTGGGGGGGGCGAACACTGAAGCTTTCTTT | CASNPLGGANTEAFF
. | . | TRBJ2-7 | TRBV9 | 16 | TGTGCCAGCAGCGTCCTCGGGACTCCTGGGCCCTACGAGCAGTACTTC | CASSVLGTPGPYEQYF
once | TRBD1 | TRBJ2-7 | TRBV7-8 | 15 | TGTGCCAGCAGGATGGGACAGAAGAGCTCCTACGAGCAGTACTTC | CASRMGQKSSYEQYF
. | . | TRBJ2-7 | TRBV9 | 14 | TGTGCCAGCAGCCCCAGTGCGGGGTCCTACGAGCAGTACTTC | CASSPSAGSYEQYF
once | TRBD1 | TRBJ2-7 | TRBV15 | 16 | TGTGCCACCAGCAGAGTGGAAACAGGGGGCGGAGGCGAGCAGTACTTC | CATSRVETGGGGEQYF
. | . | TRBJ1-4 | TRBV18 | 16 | TGTGCCAGCTCAGCCCGACAGGTTTCAACTAATGAAAAACTGTTTTTT | CASSARQVSTNEKLFF
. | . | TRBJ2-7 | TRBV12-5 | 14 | TGTGCTAGTGGTTTGGTTGGGCAAGAACGACAGCAGTACTTC | CASGLVGQERQQYF
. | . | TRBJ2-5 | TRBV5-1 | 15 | TGCGCCAGCAGCGGGGGAGCGGTAGGGGGAGAGACCCAGTACTTC | CASSGGAVGGETQYF
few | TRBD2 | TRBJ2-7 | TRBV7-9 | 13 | TGTGCCAGCAGCTCCCCGGGGGGTTACGAGCAGTACTTC | CASSSPGGYEQYF
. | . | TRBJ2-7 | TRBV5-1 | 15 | TGCGCCAGCAGCTTGGACAGGGAGGGTTATGGAGAGCAGTACTTC | CASSLDREGYGEQYF
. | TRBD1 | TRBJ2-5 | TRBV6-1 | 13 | TGTGCCAGCAGTAACAGGGGATGGGAGACCCAGTACTTC | CASSNRGWETQYF
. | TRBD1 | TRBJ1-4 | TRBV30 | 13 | TGTGCCTACTCCGGGACAGGGGTCGAAAAACTGTTTTTT | CAYSGTGVEKLFF
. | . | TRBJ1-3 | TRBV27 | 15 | TGTGCCAGCAGTTTAGGCCCCCAACCCGGAAACACCATATATTTT | CASSLGPQPGNTIYF
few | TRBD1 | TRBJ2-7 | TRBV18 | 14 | TGTGCCAGCTCACGGACAGGTGAGGTTTCCGAGCAGTACTTC | CASSRTGEVSEQYF